This T cell receptor beta chain was documented in a study of blood T cell repertoires in COVID-19 (dated by TCRdb to 2020 to 2021). Turning to the overall study: Samples covering the acute and convalescent phases of COVID-19 were provided by collaborators in the United States, Italy and Spain. A de-identified subject ID, COVID-19 status, age in years and sex were almost always included in the sample metadata. Where HLA class I and class II types were available, the types were taken from metadata supplied by the sample provider, not from assay-based typing. The prospective study material was composed of cDNA or gDNA derived from T cells, B-cell-depleted T cells, or PBMCs. Samples came from the ongoing ImmuneRACE study (first 160 participants) plus 1,254 subjects from 6 global collaborators. The repertoires were released in a freely available public database intended as a resource for research on the immune response to SARS-CoV-2. Deeply sampled blood TCRbeta repertoires from subjects exposed to, actively infected with, or recovered from COVID-19 were included in the dataset.

The paper's findings and limits, for the study overall: The amount of clinical and demographic metadata varied by source and participant and was provided uncurated.

V has 5 bases trimmed and J has 9 bases trimmed; junction bases matching no gene number 10. Looking up the germline V gene yields CDR1 SGHVS and CDR2 FQNEAQ. The CDR3 sequence holds 15 residues, the cysteine and phenylalanine included. Only CDR3 DNA remains: 45 bases, in frame from the first base. A second Seattle source provided samples from volunteer blood donors who had recovered from COVID-19. Whole blood was collected in K2EDTA tubes by collaborating institutions according to the institutions' own protocols. For TCRbeta analysis, collaborators shipped samples as frozen whole blood, isolated PBMCs, or DNA extracted from either of those sample types. This clone was seen a handful of times. The antigen it recognizes is unknown. Base qualities are not provided; no much larger clone lies one nucleotide away. TCRbeta CDR3 regions were amplified from genomic DNA using the immunoSEQ Assay, a bias-controlled multiplex PCR. The source study handled its data this way. The number of nucleated cells in each sample was estimated by amplification of reference gene primers within the assay. Sequence reads were collapsed and filtered to measure the absolute abundance of every unique TCRbeta CDR3 rearrangement. For each sample, productive Simpson clonality was calculated as the square root of Simpson's diversity index across productive rearrangements. The source is immuneACCESS, and TCRdb retained only in-frame sequences with V and J called. Part of the clones is not carried over; for the studies checked, unresolved V genes explain less than half of this, and the remainder is unexplained. V and J calls and clone size are given by that table; D and trimming were obtained from the DNA. The sample table records hundreds of thousands of clones; around 90% of these occur just once. Of the sample, approximately 12% falls within the top ten clones.

The sequence links TRBV7-8 to TRBJ2-1, with 10 central nucleotides matching TRBD1. This clonotype was sampled from a woman aged 18-30 years who had recovered from COVID-19. The sequenced sample was peripheral blood. For the CDR3, the sequence is CASSIRDRGFAEQFF. The nucleotide sequence reads TGTGCCAGCAGCATAAGGGACAGGGGTTTTGCTGAGCAGTTCTTC.